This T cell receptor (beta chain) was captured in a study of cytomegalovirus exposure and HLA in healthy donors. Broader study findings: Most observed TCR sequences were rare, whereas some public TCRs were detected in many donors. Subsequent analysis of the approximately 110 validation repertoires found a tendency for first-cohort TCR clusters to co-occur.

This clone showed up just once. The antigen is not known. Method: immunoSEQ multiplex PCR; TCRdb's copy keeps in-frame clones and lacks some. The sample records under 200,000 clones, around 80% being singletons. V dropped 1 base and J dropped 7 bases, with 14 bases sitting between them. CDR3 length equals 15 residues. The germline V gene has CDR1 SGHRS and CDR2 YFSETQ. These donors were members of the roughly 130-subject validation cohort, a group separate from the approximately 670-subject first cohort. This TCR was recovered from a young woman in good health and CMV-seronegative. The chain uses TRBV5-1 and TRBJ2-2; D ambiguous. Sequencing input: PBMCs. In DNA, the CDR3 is TGCGCCAGCAGCTTGAGTCCTAGGTTCGTCGGGGAGCTGTTTTTT. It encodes CASSLSPRFVGELFF.